This T cell receptor beta chain was captured by sequencing in a study of low-dose radiotherapy and immunotherapy resistance in tumors. As concerns this clonotype: A much larger clone differs by one base, so this may be a read error.

Priming of first-strand cDNA relied on TRAV- and TRBV-specific primers (covering alpha and beta chains). Amplification, which lasted 20 PCR cycles, used a constant-region primer and V-primer adapter to amplify TCRs. MiXCR, run by TCRdb on the reads, gives a single entry per CDR3 protein. Among around 100,000 distinct CDR3 sequences listed, less than 25% were seen once. Noted time point: after trial treatment. Stated treatment: LDRT plus nivolumab, ipilimumab, low-dose cyclophosphamide and aspirin (RACIN trial). Germline V lookup: CDR1 MNHEY, CDR2 SVGAGI. The CDR3 totals 17 residues. The chain combines TRBV6-5 with TRBJ2-4; D remains ambiguous. The sequence was obtained from a male donor with prostate cancer. The sequenced sample was PBMCs, obtained after low-dose radiotherapy plus immunotherapy. DNA of the CDR3: TGTGCCAACAGTCCTGGTTCCATCCCGGTAGCCAAAAACATTCAGTACTTC. It codes for CANSPGSIPVAKNIQYF.